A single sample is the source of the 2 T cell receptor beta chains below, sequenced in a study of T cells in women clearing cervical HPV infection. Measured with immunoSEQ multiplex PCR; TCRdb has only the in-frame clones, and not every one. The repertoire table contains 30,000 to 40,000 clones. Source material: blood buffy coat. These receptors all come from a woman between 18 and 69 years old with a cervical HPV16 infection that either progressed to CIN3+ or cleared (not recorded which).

The chain's CDR3 is CASRGQGAPNEQFF. The covered CDR3 bases are TGTGCCAGCAGGGGACAGGGGGCGCCTAATGAG. V is TRBV2 and J is TRBJ2-1, with 12 bases that match TRBD1. Read sequence stops 3 residues before the CDR3 end, and the germline J gene provides the missing end. This CDR3 has 14 residues. Trimming at V came to 6 bases and at J to 7 bases, leaving 4 bases not matched to a gene. Germline CDR1 is SNHLY and CDR2 is FYNNEI.

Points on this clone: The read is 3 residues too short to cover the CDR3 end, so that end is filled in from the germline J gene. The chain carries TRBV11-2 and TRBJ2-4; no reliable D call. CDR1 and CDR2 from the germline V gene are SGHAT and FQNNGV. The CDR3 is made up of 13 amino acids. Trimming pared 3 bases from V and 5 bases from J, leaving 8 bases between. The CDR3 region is CASSFSPENIQYF. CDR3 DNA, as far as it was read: TGTGCCAGCAGCTTCTCTCCGGAAAACATT. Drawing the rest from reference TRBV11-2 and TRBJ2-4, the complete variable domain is EAGVAQSPRYKIIEKRQSVAFWCNPISGHATLYWYQQILGQGPKLLIQFQNNGVVDDSQLPKDRFSAERLKGVDSTLKIQPAKLEDSAVYLCASSFSPENIQYFGAGTRLSVL.